This T cell receptor (beta chain) comes out of a study of OX40 agonist ivuxolimab in advanced cancers. Regarding the study in general: The costimulatory receptor OX40 (CD134) was targeted by ivuxolimab, a fully human IgG2 agonistic monoclonal antibody. Intravenous ivuxolimab was administered to patients every 2 weeks at six dose levels: 0.01, 0.1, 0.3, 1.5, 3 and 10 mg/kg. Of the roughly 53 patients in dose escalation, about 20 had hepatocellular carcinoma, about 15 had melanoma, 9 had renal cell carcinoma and 9 had head and neck cancer. In the dose-escalation cohort, more than 75% of patients were male, and the mean age was approximately 55 years, with a range of 23 to 79. Prior anti-PD-1, anti-PD-L1 or anti-CTLA-4 therapy was permitted, and approximately 40% of dose-escalation patients had received checkpoint inhibitors. Partial responses occurred in three dose-escalation patients, of whom one had hepatocellular carcinoma and two had cutaneous melanoma. The purpose of peripheral TCRbeta sequencing was to test whether ivuxolimab changed TCR sequence diversity and led to clonal T-cell expansion. The monotherapy dose-escalation portion (N of about 47 patients) of the phase I ivuxolimab trial is reported in the paper.

Beyond this particular receptor, the publication reports: Which antigens the clonally expanded peripheral T cells were specific for was not determined. At doses from 0.1 to 3.0 mg/kg, clonal expansion was seen in both CD4+ and CD8+ blood T cells between baseline and week 6. After ivuxolimab, CD8+ T cells had more expanded clones than CD4+ T cells on average. Low levels of normalized T-cell clonal expansion were also seen in some patients who did not respond. In partial responders in the 0.1-3.0 mg/kg groups, normalized peripheral clonal expansion was found to be among the lowest, especially among CD8+ T cells.

Genomic DNA was extracted from sorted cells for sequencing of the TCRbeta CDR3 region. The immunoSEQ Assay was used for sequencing of TCRbeta CDR3 regions. Here the immuneACCESS table is served through TCRdb, limited to in-frame sequences with V and J called. Missing clones are a known gap in these copies; in checked studies unresolved V genes cover under half, and the rest lacks a known reason. In this sample the table shows 60,000 or so clones, around 87% of which occur a single time. The ten largest account for about 5.6% of the sample. V is shortened by 5 bases, J by 7 bases, and the region joining them spans 14 bases. The CDR3 goes from the cysteine to the phenylalanine over 13 residues. The read is trimmed to its CDR3 DNA, 39 bases read in frame from base 1. Per the germline V gene (reference sequence), LNHDA is the CDR1 and SQIVND is the CDR2. About this clone itself: Which antigen it targets is not known. Qualities for individual bases were not recorded, and no much larger clone is one base off.

The trial excluded patients who had a history of autoimmune disease or who were on systemic immunosuppression. Peripheral blood for TCR sequencing was collected from all dose cohorts at baseline, on cycle 4 day 1, and on cycle 7 day 1. Samples came from an open-label, multicenter, first-in-human phase I dose-escalation trial of ivuxolimab. Adults with locally advanced or metastatic melanoma, renal cell, hepatocellular, or head and neck squamous cell carcinoma were enrolled in the trial. Before TCR sequencing, CD4+ T cells and CD8+ T cells were sorted from peripheral blood as separate populations. The receptor's source is an adult with an advanced solid tumor such as melanoma, head and neck, liver or kidney cancer. The sample in question was CD4+ or CD8+ T cells sorted from blood, obtained in a trial of the OX40 agonist ivuxolimab. Here the chain combines TRBV19 and TRBJ2-5; a weak D assignment points to TRBD2 (5 bases agree). The DNA is as follows: TGTGCCAGTAGTCAATCAGGCGAGGGGACCCAGTACTTC. Its protein product is CASSQSGEGTQYF. Supplemented by the reference TRBV19 and TRBJ2-5 proteins around the CDR3, the complete variable domain is DGGITQSPKYLFRKEGQNVTLSCEQNLNHDAMYWYRQDPGQGLRLIYYSQIVNDFQKGDIAEGYSVSREKKESFPLTVTSAQKNPTAFYLCASSQSGEGTQYFGPGTRLLVL.